The clone carrying this T cell receptor (beta chain) was detected ten times or more. Its target is not known. TCRdb independently ran MiXCR on the 5' RACE reads; one entry per CDR3 protein. This table has about 300,000 distinct CDR3 sequences, around 8.6% appearing once. The sample comes from a study of T cells after yellow fever vaccination. Whole-study results and caveats: There was a possibility that FACS-sorted repertoires contained abundant clonotypes contaminating from the bulk population.

Trimming removed 0 bases from V and 9 bases from J; junction bases left unmatched: 6. Looked up from germline, CDR1 is SGHTA and CDR2 is FQGNSA. This CDR3 comprises 15 residues. The V and J genes are TRBV7-2 and TRBJ2-1; 9 nucleotides agree with TRBD2. This clonotype was obtained from a young man who received the YFV17D yellow fever vaccine. Sequencing was performed on CD4+ T cells sorted from PBMCs, taken 5 days after the yellow fever booster vaccination. The CDR3 DNA reads as TGTGCCAGCAGCTTAGCGCGGGGGGGCCAGAGTGAGCAGTTCTTC. Translating it yields CASSLARGGQSEQFF.